A single sample gave rise to the 3 T cell receptor beta chains below, sequenced in a study of blood T cell repertoires in COVID-19. TCRdb keeps only in-frame clones here, not all; method: immunoSEQ multiplex PCR. The sample gives 350,000 or so clones, over 75% of which show up once; about 10% is in the top ten. The source material was peripheral blood. The receptors were gathered from a woman aged 30 to 39 with COVID-19, enrolled during active disease.

The chain is built from TRBV30 and TRBJ1-1; D unclear. The CDR3 totals 13 residues. V was shortened by 2 bases and J by 0 bases, with 7 bases between the two germline ends. Germline V gene sequence: CDR1 GTSNPN, CDR2 SVGIG (reference sequence). CDR3 DNA sequence: TGTGCCTGGAGTTCAGGTATGAACACTGAAGCTTTCTTT. Translation gives CAWSSGMNTEAFF.

The gene calls are TRBV30 and TRBJ1-4; a possible D gene is TRBD1 (5 bases). There are 14 residues in the CDR3. The germline gives CDR1 GTSNPN, CDR2 SVGIG (reference sequence). Trimming took 0 bases from V and 6 from J, leaving 11 bases between them. The CDR3, as DNA: TGTGCCTGGAGTGTACGACTGACAGATGAAAAACTGTTTTTT. This encodes CAWSVRLTDEKLFF.

The chain employs TRBV19 and TRBJ1-5; perhaps TRBD1 as D (6 bases). The germline V gene encodes CDR1 LNHDA and CDR2 SQIVND (reference sequence). V was trimmed by 1 base and J by 1 base, leaving 8 bases between them. The CDR3 has 15 residues. CDR3 region: CASSIGRGSNQPQHF. CDR3 DNA sequence: TGTGCCAGTAGTATAGGTAGGGGGAGCAATCAGCCCCAGCATTTT.